The 25 T cell receptor beta chains listed next were all sequenced from one sample in a study of early T cells in non-severe SARS-CoV-2 infection. TCRdb reprocessed the 5' RACE reads with MiXCR, giving one entry per CDR3 protein. This table has about 49,000 distinct CDR3 sequences, 12% appearing once. Sequenced: whole blood. The receptor source for this set is an adult who was a healthcare worker with PCR-confirmed SARS-CoV-2 infection or an uninfected control (not recorded which).

The J gene is TRBJ2-2, the V gene TRBV7-2; D is ambiguous. Deletions cut 1 base from V and 4 bases from J, with 16 bases between. The CDR3 is 17 residues long. CDR1 is SGHTA and CDR2 is FQGNSA in the germline V gene. The CDR3 sequence: CASSLVRSPLGTGELFF. CDR3 sequence (DNA): TGTGCCAGCAGCTTAGTTCGGTCCCCGCTGGGCACCGGGGAGCTGTTTTTT.

This clonotype qualifies as medium-sized. The chain joins TRBV9 to TRBJ2-1; TRBD2 agrees at 7 bases. CDR3 length equals 15 residues. The germline V gene encodes CDR1 SGDLS and CDR2 YYNGEE. V trimming: 3 bases; J trimming: 0 bases; junction bases outside the gene matches: 3. The CDR3 region has the DNA TGTGCCAGCAGCGGCAGCGGGGTCTCCTACAATGAGCAGTTCTTC. Protein sequence: CASSGSGVSYNEQFF.

This clonotype was counted many times. The chain couples TRBV11-1 to TRBJ2-1; TRBD1 might be the D (5 bases). Germline CDR1 is SGHAT and CDR2 is FQDESV (reference sequence). The V and J ends lost 2 bases and 9 bases respectively, with 8 bases between them. The CDR3 is 12 amino acids. The CDR3, as DNA: TGTGCCAGCAGCTTAACAGGTGGTGAGCAGTTCTTC. This translates into CASSLTGGEQFF. Combining the CDR3 with reference TRBV11-1 and TRBJ2-1 gives the whole variable domain EAEVAQSPRYKITEKSQAVAFWCDPISGHATLYWYRQILGQGPELLVQFQDESVVDDSQLPKDRFSAERLKGVDSTLKIQPAELGDSAMYLCASSLTGGEQFFGPGTRLTVL.

This clonotype has only a few counts. The chain combines TRBV21-1 with TRBJ1-3; the listed D gene, TRBD1, was not tested against the DNA. TRBV21-1 is a listed pseudogene. This CDR3 region has 16 residues. This CDR3 is CASSPGTGLTGNTIYF. The CDR3 coding sequence is TGTGCCAGCAGCCCCGGGACAGGGTTGACTGGAAACACCATATATTTT.

The table lists this clonotype with many counts. The CDR3, as DNA: TGTGCCAGCTCTTTCCGGGAAGGGATTGGGAGCAATCAGCCCCAGCATTTT. Residues: CASSFREGIGSNQPQHF. The chain combines TRBV18 with TRBJ1-5, with D hard to call. CDR3 length: 17 amino acids. Germline loops: CDR1 KGHSH, CDR2 LQKENI. V was clipped by 6 bases and J by 1 base, with 19 bases between them.

V is TRBV20-1 and J is TRBJ1-1; 7 nucleotides agree with TRBD1. There are 14 residues in the CDR3. Losses at the gene ends were 6 bases for V and 3 bases for J; bases not matched to a gene: 10. Germline CDR1 reads DFQATT; CDR2 reads SNEGSKA (reference sequence). This CDR3 reads CSATPSDRDTEAFF. The CDR3 DNA reads TGCAGTGCCACTCCTTCAGACAGGGACACTGAAGCTTTCTTT.

The V and J genes are TRBV6-2 or TRBV6-3 and TRBJ1-1, with TRBD1 identical over 8 bases. The CDR3 is 14 residues long. V lost 5 bases to trimming and J lost 3 bases; unmatched junction nucleotides: 5. The germline V gene has CDR1 MNHEY and CDR2 SVGEGT. CDR3 in DNA: TGTGCCAGCAGTCTTGGACAGGGCTACACTGAAGCTTTCTTT. Protein: CASSLGQGYTEAFF.

The chain combines TRBV27 with TRBJ2-4; D uncertain. Germline V gene sequence: CDR1 MNHEY, CDR2 SMNVEV (reference sequence). V lost 0 bases and J lost 1, with 4 bases in between. This CDR3 is 14 amino acids long. DNA of the CDR3: TGTGCCAGCAGTTTATCGGTGGCCAAAAACATTCAGTACTTC. Residues: CASSLSVAKNIQYF.

This chain links TRBV7-8 with TRBJ1-3; no clear D gene. V lost 4 bases and J lost 0, with 16 bases in between. The CDR3 runs 17 residues. Germline V gene data show CDR1 as SGHVS and CDR2 as FQNEAQ. CDR3 loop: CASSSYTTAISGNTIYF. The CDR3 DNA follows: TGTGCCAGCAGCTCCTATACGACGGCCATCTCTGGAAACACCATATATTTT.

The rearrangement uses TRBV18 and TRBJ1-1; D unclear. The CDR3 covers 14 residues. V lost 6 bases and J lost 1, with 12 bases in between. Germline V lookup: CDR1 KGHSH, CDR2 LQKENI. CDR3 residues: CASSSRTTNTEAFF. Here the CDR3 DNA reads TGTGCCAGCTCGTCGAGAACAACGAACACTGAAGCTTTCTTT. The whole variable domain, remainder taken from reference TRBV18 and TRBJ1-1, is NAGVMQNPRHLVRRRGQEARLRCSPMKGHSHVYWYRQLPEEGLKFMVYLQKENIIDESGMPKERFSAEFPKEGPSILRIQQVVRGDSAAYFCASSSRTTNTEAFFGQGTRLTVV.

This clonotype has at least ten counts. The chain couples TRBV11-2 to TRBJ2-4; the D is unclear. Germline V gene data show CDR1 as SGHAT and CDR2 as FQNNGV. The CDR3 runs to 16 residues. Trimming cost V 2 bases and J 3 bases, with 14 bases left between them. The CDR3 reads CASSLSSSAYKNIQYF. The CDR3 DNA reads TGTGCCAGCAGCTTAAGTTCATCAGCGTACAAAAACATTCAGTACTTC.

This chain connects TRBV30 to TRBJ2-7; unclear D gene. The length of the CDR3 is 14 residues. Germline CDR1 reads GTSNPN; CDR2 reads SVGIG (reference sequence). The V end was cut by 2 bases, the J end by 7 bases, with 18 bases between. CDR3 sequence: CAWSLPVSRGEQYF. CDR3 bases: TGTGCCTGGAGTCTCCCCGTCTCCCGCGGTGAGCAGTACTTC.

The chain has TRBV9 and TRBJ1-6; D not resolved. The germline CDR1 and CDR2 sequences are SGDLS and YYNGEE. CDR3 length: 14 residues. Trimming removed 1 base at V and 0 bases at J, with 2 bases between. This CDR3 is CASSVRSYNSPLHF. The DNA for the CDR3 is TGTGCCAGCAGCGTACGCTCCTATAATTCACCCCTCCACTTT.

The genes are TRBV7-2 and TRBJ2-1; the match to TRBD2 covers 7 bases. This CDR3 is 14 amino acids long. V was clipped by 5 bases and J by 6 bases; unmatched bases: 7. Per the germline V gene, CDR1 is SGHTA and CDR2 is FQGNSA. The CDR3 DNA follows: TGTGCCAGCAGCCAGCCCCCGGGGGGCAATGAGCAGTTCTTC. It encodes CASSQPPGGNEQFF. The variable domain in full, with the rest retrieved from reference TRBV7-2 and TRBJ2-1, is GAGVSQSPSNKVTEKGKDVELRCDPISGHTALYWYRQSLGQGLEFLIYFQGNSAPDKSGLPSDRFSAERTGGSVSTLTIQRTQQEDSAVYLCASSQPPGGNEQFFGPGTRLTVL.

The rearrangement links TRBV6-5 to TRBJ1-4, with TRBD1 as a possible D gene (6 bases). Germline CDR1 reads MNHEY; CDR2 reads SVGAGI. V gave up 5 bases and J gave up 3 bases, with 10 bases separating them. CDR3 length equals 14 residues. CDR3 protein: CASSPRTANEKLFF. CDR3 nucleotides: TGTGCCAGCAGTCCGCGGACAGCTAATGAAAAACTGTTTTTT.

This clonotype appeared many times. The chain combines TRBV7-2 with TRBJ2-3, with 8 bases lining up with TRBD2. J was trimmed by 15 bases and V by 2 bases; bases with no gene match: 7. The CDR3 covers 12 residues. Germline CDR1 reads SGHTA; CDR2 reads FQGNSA. CDR3 amino acids: CASSLTGLAGYF. In nucleotides, the CDR3 is TGTGCCAGCAGCTTAACTGGACTAGCTGGCTATTTT.

This chain uses TRBV20-1 with TRBJ2-7; 9 nucleotides match TRBD1. Trimming at V came to 2 bases and at J to 6 bases, leaving 11 bases not matched to a gene. The CDR3 runs 15 residues. Germline assignment: CDR1 DFQATT and CDR2 SNEGSKA (reference sequence). The CDR3 loop reads CSARSPGQGIGEQYF. The CDR3 region has the DNA TGCAGTGCTAGATCGCCGGGACAGGGAATAGGCGAGCAGTACTTC.

The table lists this clonotype with many counts. V is TRBV20-1 and J is TRBJ1-1, with no clear D. The germline V and J ends were trimmed by 6 bases and 1 base, with 12 bases remaining between them. CDR1 DFQATT and CDR2 SNEGSKA come from the germline V gene (reference sequence). This CDR3 has 13 amino acids. CDR3 in DNA: TGCAGTGCCCCATCCCCCGAGAACACTGAAGCTTTCTTT. It is translated as CSAPSPENTEAFF.

The chain employs TRBV6-1 and TRBJ1-5; D remains unclear. V gave up 8 bases and J gave up 9 bases, with 14 bases separating them. This CDR3 comprises 12 residues. The V gene's germline CDR1 is MNHNS and CDR2 SASEGT. CDR3 residues: CASQDPPRPQHF. For the CDR3, the DNA is TGTGCCAGCCAAGATCCTCCTCGGCCCCAGCATTTT.

This clonotype was seen only a few times. This chain uses TRBV4-1 with TRBJ2-1; the D call may be TRBD1 or TRBD2 (5 bases each). Per the germline V gene, CDR1 is MGHRA and CDR2 is YSYEKL. Trimming pared 10 bases from V and 7 bases from J, leaving 26 bases between. The CDR3 runs to 16 residues. The CDR3 region is CATNPGPEYPTNEQFF. The CDR3 nucleotides are TGCGCCACCAACCCGGGACCAGAATATCCTACTAATGAGCAGTTCTTC.

This clonotype was seen repeatedly, ten times or more. The chain carries TRBV7-9 and TRBJ2-5; 9 positions agree with TRBD1. The CDR3 totals 16 residues. In germline, CDR1 is SEHNR, CDR2 FQNEAQ (reference sequence). V shed 5 bases and J 1 base; nucleotides not matched to a gene: 8. The chain's CDR3 is CASSQLGTGTQETQYF. CDR3 coding DNA: TGTGCCAGCAGCCAGCTGGGGACAGGGACCCAAGAGACCCAGTACTTC. Using reference TRBV7-9 and TRBJ2-5 for the parts outside the CDR3, the full variable domain is DTGVSQNPRHKITKRGQNVTFRCDPISEHNRLYWYRQTLGQGPEFLTYFQNEAQLEKSRLLSDRFSAERPKGSFSTLEIQRTEQGDSAMYLCASSQLGTGTQETQYFGPGTRLLVL.

The chain has TRBV29-1 and TRBJ1-2, with D unclear. Germline V gives CDR1 SQVTM, CDR2 ANQGSEA. This CDR3 contains 11 residues. The ends were cut back, 4 bases at V and 4 bases at J, with 7 bases in the middle. The CDR3 loop reads CSVGRLYGYTF. Written as DNA, the CDR3 is TGCAGCGTTGGACGCCTCTATGGCTACACCTTC.

The CDR3 nucleotides read TGCGCCAGCAGTAGCAGGGGAACGAACTATGGCTACACCTTC. It codes for CASSSRGTNYGYTF. The gene calls are TRBV5-1 and TRBJ1-2; D might be TRBD1 (6 bases). CDR3 length equals 14 residues. The V gene's germline CDR1 is SGHRS and CDR2 YFSETQ. Trimming stripped 5 bases from V and 2 bases from J, with 13 bases between.

This clonotype showed up many times. The chain combines TRBV29-1 with TRBJ2-1; the D call may be TRBD1 or TRBD2 (5 bases each). Germline CDR1 SQVTM, CDR2 ANQGSEA. The CDR3 length is 12 residues. The V and J ends lost 1 base and 9 bases respectively, with 10 bases between them. The CDR3 sequence: CSVEGGTGEQFF. CDR3 sequence (DNA): TGCAGCGTTGAAGGAGGGACGGGTGAGCAGTTCTTC.

In this sample, this clonotype turned up many times. V and J are TRBV4-3 and TRBJ1-3; D is ambiguous. The germline V and J ends were trimmed by 1 base and 2 bases, with 6 bases remaining between them. The germline CDR1 and CDR2 sequences are LGHNA and YSLEER. The CDR3 runs to 14 residues. The CDR3 nucleotides are TGCGCCAGCAGCCAAGGGACGGCTGGAAACACCATATATTTT. Encoded protein: CASSQGTAGNTIYF.